Shown below are 32 T cell receptor beta chains from a single sample sequenced in a study of blood T cell repertoires in COVID-19. The protocol was immunoSEQ multiplex PCR, while the TCRdb copy is restricted to in-frame clones and leaves out a portion. This sample yields tens of thousands of clones, of which approximately 82% are seen a single time; just under 25% belongs to the top ten. The specimen was peripheral blood. The source is a man aged 55 to 70 with acute or convalescent COVID-19.

The V call is TRBV3-1 (or the pseudogene TRBV3-2), the J call TRBJ1-1, with D possibly being TRBD1 (6 bases). The length of the CDR3 is 15 residues. Germline values: CDR1 LGHDT, CDR2 YNNKEL (reference sequence). V lost 8 bases, J lost 5 bases, and 21 bases lay in between. The CDR3 spells CASRQNDRSGTEAFF. The CDR3 DNA reads as TGTGCCAGCCGACAAAACGACAGGTCCGGGACTGAAGCTTTCTTT.

This chain connects TRBV6-6 to TRBJ1-1; 7 positions match TRBD1. The V gene's germline CDR1 is MNHNY and CDR2 SVGAGI (reference sequence). This CDR3 is built from 14 residues. Trimming removed 6 bases from V and 2 bases from J; junction bases left unmatched: 6. In DNA form, the CDR3 reads TGTGCCAGCAGGCCGACAGGGAGAAACACTGAAGCTTTCTTT. Its protein product is CASRPTGRNTEAFF.

This chain connects TRBV5-5 to TRBJ1-5, with D uncertain. Trimming took off 1 base at V and 0 bases at J, with 5 bases between the two ends. CDR3 length equals 14 residues. Germline values: CDR1 SGHKS, CDR2 YYEKEE (reference sequence). The CDR3 nucleotides read TGTGCCAGCAGCTTGTACGGTAGCAATCAGCCCCAGCATTTT. Amino acid sequence: CASSLYGSNQPQHF.

This sequence joins TRBV5-6 and TRBJ2-4, with D unclear. Trimming took off 0 bases at V and 10 bases at J, with 8 bases between the two ends. Germline loops: CDR1 SGHDT, CDR2 YYEEEE. The CDR3 has 12 amino acids. CDR3 nucleotide sequence: TGTGCCAGCAGCTTGGACCGAGGAATTCAGTACTTC. Protein product: CASSLDRGIQYF. The complete variable domain, with remaining parts taken from reference TRBV5-6 and TRBJ2-4, reads DAGVTQSPTHLIKTRGQQVTLRCSPKSGHDTVSWYQQALGQGPQFIFQYYEEEERQRGNFPDRFSGHQFPNYSSELNVNALLLGDSALYLCASSLDRGIQYFGAGTRLSVL.

This chain links TRBV7-2 with TRBJ1-1, with D unresolved. This CDR3 region has 12 residues. From germline, CDR1 is SGHTA and CDR2 FQGNSA. Trimming left V 3 bases short and J 4 bases short, with 6 bases between. CDR3 coding DNA: TGTGCCAGCAGCTTTGGCCGCACTGAAGCTTTCTTT. Translation gives CASSFGRTEAFF.

J is TRBJ2-5 and V is TRBV28; tentatively, D is TRBD2 (7 bases). The V gene lost 2 bases and the J gene lost 7 bases, with 17 bases spanning the gap. Germline V lookup: CDR1 MDHEN, CDR2 SYDVKM. The CDR3 has 15 amino acids. The CDR3 here is CASSLAGTSGGTQYF. The CDR3 region has the DNA TGTGCCAGCAGTTTAGCCGGGACATCGGGGGGGACCCAGTACTTC.

This chain connects TRBV6-6 to TRBJ2-1; a possible D gene is TRBD2 (5 bases). The ends were cut back, 3 bases at V and 6 bases at J, with 12 bases in the middle. The CDR3 has 14 residues. CDR1 is MNHNY, CDR2 SVGAGI, per germline (reference sequence). CDR3: CASSYLERANEQFF. The CDR3 bases are TGTGCCAGCAGTTATCTGGAGAGGGCCAATGAGCAGTTCTTC.

V gene TRBV7-9 combines with J gene TRBJ1-2; a weak D match, TRBD1 (5 bases). The CDR3 is 15 residues long. V was clipped by 3 bases and J by 4 bases, with 15 bases between them. The V gene's germline CDR1 is SEHNR and CDR2 FQNEAQ (reference sequence). CDR3 nucleotide sequence: TGTGCCAGCAGCTTTTCATCTAGGGGCTCCTATGGCTACACCTTC. Translation gives CASSFSSRGSYGYTF.

This rearrangement joins TRBV19 to TRBJ1-6; 10 nucleotides line up with TRBD1. The CDR3 has 17 amino acids. The V segment lost 4 bases and the J segment 3 bases; nucleotides outside the gene matches: 6. Germline V gene sequence: CDR1 LNHDA, CDR2 SQIVND (reference sequence). CDR3 coding DNA: TGTGCCAGTAGTACGATGACAGGGGGCGGCTATAATTCACCCCTCCACTTT. Translation: CASSTMTGGGYNSPLHF.

This sequence joins TRBV18 and TRBJ1-2; D is perhaps TRBD1 (5 bases). Germline V lookup: CDR1 KGHSH, CDR2 LQKENI. The CDR3 is made up of 15 amino acids. V lost 2 bases and J lost 4, with 14 bases in between. The CDR3 bases are TGTGCCAGCTCACCAGGTCGCGAACAGGCCTATGGCTACACCTTC. This gives the protein CASSPGREQAYGYTF.

The V and J genes are TRBV7-2 and TRBJ2-1; D remains ambiguous. The ends were cut back, 2 bases at V and 3 bases at J, with 2 bases in the middle. CDR3 length equals 12 residues. Germline loops: CDR1 SGHTA, CDR2 FQGNSA. The CDR3, as DNA: TGTGCCAGCAGCTTACTCTACAATGAGCAGTTCTTC. It specifies CASSLLYNEQFF.

The J gene is TRBJ2-1, the V gene TRBV7-3, with 8 bases matching TRBD2. V was clipped by 3 bases and J by 8 bases; unmatched bases: 15. CDR3 size: 17 residues. Germline values: CDR1 SGHTA, CDR2 FQGTGA. The CDR3 sequence: CASSLTPGGGALDEQFF. The CDR3 DNA sequence: TGTGCCAGCAGCTTGACCCCGGGAGGGGGGGCCTTAGATGAGCAGTTCTTC.

J is TRBJ1-2 and V is TRBV5-1; the match to TRBD1 covers 9 bases. With V trimmed by 3 bases and J by 4 bases, 13 bases remained unmatched. Germline CDR1 reads SGHRS; CDR2 reads YFSETQ. The CDR3 is 17 amino acids. DNA of the CDR3: TGCGCCAGCAGCTCCGATCGGGCGGACAGGGGTGTCTATGGCTACACCTTC. Its translation: CASSSDRADRGVYGYTF.

The CDR3 reads CASSLGREAGELFF. CDR3 sequence (DNA): TGTGCCAGCAGCTTGGGCAGGGAGGCCGGGGAGCTGTTTTTT. V usage is TRBV11-1 and J usage is TRBJ2-2, with D possibly TRBD2 on 6 matching bases. Trimming took off 3 bases at V and 6 bases at J, with 11 bases between the two ends. Germline V lookup: CDR1 SGHAT, CDR2 FQDESV (reference sequence). CDR3 length: 14 amino acids.

The chain couples TRBV5-1 to TRBJ2-3; the match to TRBD2 covers 8 bases. Germline V lookup: CDR1 SGHRS, CDR2 YFSETQ. This CDR3 contains 16 residues. Trimming took 0 bases from V and 4 from J; bases not matched to a gene: 7. This chain's CDR3 is CASSLVTGGPADTQYF. The CDR3 DNA reads as TGCGCCAGCAGCTTGGTGACGGGGGGGCCCGCAGATACGCAGTATTTT.

The chain employs TRBV18 and TRBJ2-3; 13 bases fit TRBD2. Germline trimming cut 3 bases from V and 6 bases from J; bases unmatched to any gene: 12. Germline CDR1 is KGHSH and CDR2 is LQKENI. There are 18 residues in the CDR3. Here the CDR3 DNA reads TGTGCCAGCTCACCTGAGGGACTAGCGGGGACTCTATGGGATACGCAGTATTTT. Its translation: CASSPEGLAGTLWDTQYF.

This chain uses TRBV6-5 with TRBJ2-3, with D possibly being TRBD1 (5 bases). The V end lost 4 bases, the J end lost 10 bases, and 15 bases lay between the germline ends. The CDR3 spans 13 residues. CDR1 and CDR2 from the germline V gene are MNHEY and SVGAGI. The CDR3 bases are TGTGCCAGCAGTTCCATGCAGGGTGCCCCGCAGTATTTT. Its translation is CASSSMQGAPQYF.

The genes are TRBV2 and TRBJ2-5, with a weak D call TRBD2 (5 bases). Trimming stripped 4 bases from V and 5 bases from J, with 11 bases between. CDR3 length: 13 amino acids. CDR1 is SNHLY, CDR2 FYNNEI, per germline. The CDR3, as DNA: TGTGCCAGCAGTGGGGAGCAAGGGGAGACCCAGTACTTC. It translates to CASSGEQGETQYF. Variable domain in full (rest from reference TRBV2 and TRBJ2-5): EPEVTQTPSHQVTQMGQEVILRCVPISNHLYFYWYRQILGQKVEFLVSFYNNEISEKSEIFDDQFSVERPDGSNFTLKIRSTKLEDSAMYFCASSGEQGETQYFGPGTRLLVL.

This clone appeared a few times. This rearrangement joins TRBV9 to TRBJ2-7, with 8 bases lining up with TRBD1. V was clipped by 0 bases and J by 2 bases; unmatched bases: 4. CDR3 size: 15 residues. CDR1 SGDLS and CDR2 YYNGEE come from the germline V gene. The CDR3 DNA follows: TGTGCCAGCAGCGTAGCTGGGACAGGACCCTACGAGCAGTACTTC. It translates to CASSVAGTGPYEQYF.

The chain combines TRBV4-2 with TRBJ2-1, with 12 nucleotides matching TRBD2. The CDR3 sequence is 17 residues long. Unmatched junction bases numbered 7, after V lost 2 bases and J lost 5 bases. The germline CDR1 and CDR2 sequences are LGHNA and YNFKEQ. CDR3: CASSQQLAGGLNNEQFF. The CDR3 coding sequence is TGTGCCAGCAGCCAACAACTAGCGGGGGGTCTGAACAATGAGCAGTTCTTC.

The CDR3 DNA sequence: TGTGCCAGCAGTTCGGACAGGGCCCAGCCCCAGCATTTT. Its translation is CASSSDRAQPQHF. The V and J genes are TRBV11-1 and TRBJ1-5, with 8 bases identical to TRBD1. The trim removed 6 bases at V and 7 bases at J, leaving 5 bases unmatched. The CDR3 covers 13 residues. The germline V gene has CDR1 SGHAT and CDR2 FQDESV (reference sequence).

The CDR3 is CASSDYNSQIIQYF. DNA of the CDR3: TGTGCCAGCAGTGATTATAACAGTCAAATCATTCAGTACTTC. This rearrangement joins TRBV2 to TRBJ2-4; D uncertain. CDR1 and CDR2 from the germline V gene are SNHLY and FYNNEI. Deletions cut 3 bases from V and 9 bases from J, with 15 bases between. The CDR3 contains 14 residues.

This sequence joins TRBV7-8 and TRBJ1-6; 7 bases align to TRBD1. Germline CDR1 and CDR2: SGHVS and FQNEAQ. The CDR3 has 14 residues. V shed 6 bases and J 10 bases; nucleotides not matched to a gene: 9. For the CDR3, the DNA is TGTGCCAGCAGTGGACGACAGGGATCCTCACCCCTCCACTTT. Residues: CASSGRQGSSPLHF.

The V call is TRBV9, the J call TRBJ2-3; weak D call: TRBD2 (5 bases). The germline V gene encodes CDR1 SGDLS and CDR2 YYNGEE. The germline V and J ends were trimmed by 3 bases and 5 bases, with 19 bases remaining between them. The CDR3 totals 16 residues. This chain's CDR3 is CASSARLGIARDTQYF. The CDR3 bases are TGTGCCAGCAGCGCAAGACTCGGGATAGCACGAGATACGCAGTATTTT.

The V gene is TRBV3-1 (or the pseudogene TRBV3-2), the J gene TRBJ2-7; 8 nucleotides line up with TRBD2. Germline V gives CDR1 LGHDT, CDR2 YNNKEL (reference sequence). J lost 3 bases, V lost 0 bases, and 4 bases had no gene match. The CDR3 is 15 residues long. DNA of the CDR3: TGTGCCAGCAGCCAAGAGCCTAGCGGGCTCTACGAGCAGTACGTC. It translates to CASSQEPSGLYEQYV.

The chain employs TRBV5-1 and TRBJ2-3, with 7 bases fitting TRBD2. The V segment lost 0 bases and the J segment 6 bases; nucleotides outside the gene matches: 10. There are 16 residues in the CDR3. CDR1 is SGHRS, CDR2 YFSETQ, per germline. The CDR3 reads CASSLASGGAQDTQYF. CDR3 nucleotide sequence: TGCGCCAGCAGCTTGGCCTCGGGGGGAGCACAGGATACGCAGTATTTT.

V is TRBV11-2 and J is TRBJ1-2; D is possibly TRBD1 (6 bases). CDR3 size: 13 residues. Trimming took 2 bases from V and 5 from J, leaving 9 bases between them. In germline, CDR1 is SGHAT, CDR2 FQNNGV. Here the CDR3 DNA reads TGTGCCAGCAGCTTACGGCAGGGGTATGGCTACACCTTC. This gives the protein CASSLRQGYGYTF.

The chain couples TRBV5-1 to TRBJ2-3; 7 nucleotides align to TRBD2. Trimming at V came to 4 bases and at J to 2 bases, leaving 10 bases not matched to a gene. The CDR3 runs 16 residues. CDR1 is SGHRS and CDR2 is YFSETQ in the germline V gene. The CDR3 protein is CASSPGLAEYTDTQYF. CDR3 nucleotides: TGCGCCAGCAGCCCCGGGCTAGCGGAATACACAGATACGCAGTATTTT.

The chain couples TRBV6-6 to TRBJ2-7, with 11 bases identical to TRBD1. With 5 bases clipped from V and 4 bases from J, the junction kept 19 bases outside the gene matches. Germline loops: CDR1 MNHNY, CDR2 SVGAGI (reference sequence). The CDR3 is made up of 19 amino acids. CDR3 amino acids: CASSRRDRGGLRGRYEQYF. DNA of the CDR3: TGTGCCAGCAGTCGGCGGGACAGGGGGGGATTGCGGGGTCGATACGAGCAGTACTTC.

The gene calls are TRBV19 and TRBJ1-5; TRBD1 might be the D (6 bases). V was shortened by 1 base and J by 3 bases, with 10 bases between the two germline ends. Germline CDR1 reads LNHDA; CDR2 reads SQIVND (reference sequence). The CDR3 is 15 amino acids. CDR3 amino acids: CASSIVGQNNQPQHF. The CDR3 DNA follows: TGTGCCAGTAGTATAGTCGGACAGAACAATCAGCCCCAGCATTTT.

The chain recombines TRBV15 with TRBJ2-2; 10 nucleotides line up with TRBD2. The CDR3 runs 16 residues. Germline CDR1 and CDR2: LNHNV and YYDKDF (reference sequence). Losses at the gene ends were 5 bases for V and 5 bases for J; bases not matched to a gene: 8. The DNA of the CDR3 is TGTGCCACCAGCCTCAGCGGGGGGGCACGTACCGGGGAGCTGTTTTTT. Its protein is CATSLSGGARTGELFF.

CDR3 bases: TGTGCCAGCTCACCGGGACAGAGCTCCTACGAGCAGTACTTC. This encodes CASSPGQSSYEQYF. The gene calls are TRBV18 and TRBJ2-7, with TRBD1 matching 7 bases. Unmatched junction bases numbered 2, after V lost 3 bases and J lost 0 bases. In germline, CDR1 is KGHSH, CDR2 LQKENI. The CDR3 consists of 14 residues.